This T cell receptor (beta chain) was sequenced for a study of blood T cells in healthy people across ages (dated by TCRdb to between 2014 and 2016). About the study as a whole: In model experiments, template switching captured roughly one uniquely barcoded TCR beta cDNA molecule for every two T cells. Using deep sequencing normalized with unique cDNA molecular identifiers, the study measured how TCR beta repertoire diversity changes with age. The donors were split into four age groups: young (average around 16 years), middle-aged (roughly 42), aged (approximately 60) and long-lived (over 80). Donors of different ages were randomly distributed across sequencing lanes to avoid experimental bias. The study analyzed two additional independent replicas of 1 million unique cDNA reads from the same blood draw for two donors, one aged 18 to 29 and one aged 80 or older.

What the work shows at the level of the full study, not this receptor alone: Because profiling used bulk unsorted PBMCs, naive and antigen-experienced compartments could not be compared conclusively. There was a strong correlation between observed TCR beta diversity and the percentage of naive T cells measured by flow cytometry. The long-lived group showed more naive CD4+ T cells, fewer expanded clones and increased TCR diversity than the aged group, suggesting age selection. Observed TCR beta diversity per million T cells fell roughly linearly with age, and a significant reduction was already apparent by age roughly 40. Donor CMV infection status was unknown, potentially confounding age-related changes in expanded clonotypes. Estimates of total diversity based on one million sequenced T cells were regarded as lower bounds and as underestimates.

The germline V gene gives CDR1 as LGHNA and CDR2 as YNFKEQ. The CDR3 covers 16 residues, taking in both the cysteine and the phenylalanine. Only the CDR3 DNA is retained, 48 bases long and in frame from the first base. Unmatched junction bases come to 10, with V trimmed by 1 base and J by 8 bases. The donors were about 40 Caucasian individuals from Russia, aged roughly 6 to 100 years, who were systemically healthy. Approximately 10 milliliters of peripheral blood were collected from each donor into EDTA-treated Vacutainer tubes. Ficoll-Paque density-gradient centrifugation was used to isolate PBMCs, with at least 6 million obtained per sample. Total RNA, at least 5 micrograms per sample, was extracted from PBMCs with Trizol reagent. Naive CD45RAhigh/CD27high T cell percentages were measured by flow cytometry on a PBMC aliquot from every donor. Concerning this clonotype itself: Its specific antigen is unknown. Base qualities are not at hand, and no much larger clone is one base apart.

The receptor library was made with 5' RACE. A second PCR of roughly 6 to 12 cycles was performed with a sample-barcoded 5' primer and a J-beta primer mix. Each TCR beta cDNA molecule received a unique molecular identifier from a template-switch 5' adaptor carrying 12 random nucleotides. At least 3 million CDR3-containing paired-end reads were obtained from each sample. First-strand cDNA synthesis was performed from all RNA using the Mint cDNA synthesis kit, with priming by a TRBC-specific oligonucleotide. Following uracil-DNA glycosylase treatment, all cDNA underwent a first 18-cycle PCR with the universal primers M1SS and BC2_uni_R. The original methods were these. For normalization, 1 million high-quality reads were randomly selected from each sample, with every read carrying a distinct molecular identifier. Instead of being binned into consensus sequences, reads with shared molecular identifiers were discarded. MiTCR, run with a Q25 quality threshold and the strictest error-elimination algorithm, handled CDR3 identification, clonotype clustering and error correction. A nonparametric unseen species model with Euler transformation was used to estimate a lower bound on total TCR beta diversity. TCRdb reanalyzed the raw reads on its own, using fastp at Q25 for trimming and MiXCR for clone calling, and kept in-frame beta chains. Duplicate CDR3 protein sequences are folded into a single record with the most common DNA and genes. The V and J calls follow TCRdb's processing rather than the paper's. The sample table shows over 1,500,000 distinct CDR3 sequences, and around 40% are seen once. Jointly, the top ten make up roughly 24% of the sample.

The sample was blood. The receptor was isolated from a human donor in good health. The rearranged chain carries TRBV4-2 and TRBJ1-4; 7 bases in between match TRBD1. In nucleotide form, the sequence is TGTGCCAGCAGCCAAGTCCCCGTCAGGGGGGACGAAAAACTGTTTTTT. This codes for CASSQVPVRGDEKLFF.